The 2 T cell receptor beta chains given below trace back to one sample, sequenced in a study of blood T cell repertoires in COVID-19. Clones were sequenced by immunoSEQ multiplex PCR, and TCRdb holds only the in-frame ones, with some missing. The data show 95,000 to 150,000 clones, 80% to 95% seen once. Sequencing was carried out using peripheral blood. The receptors derive from a man in his fifties with COVID-19, enrolled during active disease.

The chain recombines TRBV10-3 with TRBJ2-3; 14 bases are shared with TRBD2. Trimming cost V 1 base and J 4 bases; bases outside gene matches: 16. Germline CDR1 ENHRY, CDR2 SYGVKD. CDR3 length equals 21 residues. The DNA for the CDR3 is TGTGCCATCAGTGAGTTACCGGGACTAGCGGGAGAGAGGGGTAAATCAGATACGCAGTATTTT. Protein: CAISELPGLAGERGKSDTQYF.

The chain is built from TRBV20-1 and TRBJ1-1; tentative D call: TRBD1 (5 bases). CDR3 length equals 13 residues. Germline loops: CDR1 DFQATT, CDR2 SNEGSKA (reference sequence). V lost 3 bases and J lost 0, with 8 bases in between. As DNA, the CDR3 is TGCAGTGCTAGTCAGACAGTGAACACTGAAGCTTTCTTT. Translated, it gives CSASQTVNTEAFF.